One and the same sample provided the 9 T cell receptor beta chains below, sequenced in a study of blood T cells in healthy people across ages. Through a sample-barcoded 5' primer and a J-beta primer mix, a second PCR was run for about 7 to 12 cycles. TCRdb reprocessed the 5' RACE reads with MiXCR, giving one entry per CDR3 protein. Of about 780,000 distinct CDR3 sequences in the sample, about 42% were seen once. Source material: blood. The receptors were sampled from a man older than 75 in good health.

The chain combines TRBV6-1 with TRBJ2-7, with D hard to call. Per germline, CDR1 MNHNS and CDR2 SASEGT. This CDR3 comprises 15 residues. Trimming cost V 0 bases and J 1 base, with 10 bases left between them. The CDR3 here is CASSEAPGPSYEQYF. The CDR3 nucleotides read TGTGCCAGCAGTGAAGCGCCAGGTCCGTCCTACGAGCAGTACTTC.

The V call is TRBV29-1, the J call TRBJ2-1; D assignment may be TRBD1 or TRBD2 (6 bases each). The CDR3 contains 12 residues. V shed 7 bases and J shed 9 bases, with 16 bases lying between them. Germline values: CDR1 SQVTM, CDR2 ANQGSEA. CDR3 loop: CSGGAQAGEQFF. For the CDR3, the DNA is TGCAGCGGGGGGGCCCAGGCGGGTGAGCAGTTCTTC.

V is TRBV7-2 and J is TRBJ2-1, with unresolved D. Trimming took 2 bases from V and 10 from J, leaving 12 bases between them. The CDR3 runs to 13 residues. CDR1 and CDR2 from the germline V gene are SGHTA and FQGNSA. The CDR3 spells CASSLRQVHEQFF. The CDR3, as DNA: TGTGCCAGCAGCTTACGCCAGGTACACGAGCAGTTCTTC.

This clonotype was counted many times. This chain links TRBV27 with TRBJ2-1; D is undetermined. V lost 5 bases, J lost 9 bases, and 14 bases lay in between. Germline V gene sequence: CDR1 MNHEY, CDR2 SMNVEV (reference sequence). The CDR3 contains 13 residues. The CDR3 DNA follows: TGTGCCAGCAGTCCATCCCCGTCTAGTGAGCAGTTCTTC. Protein: CASSPSPSSEQFF.

The rearrangement uses TRBV25-1 and TRBJ2-6; D remains unclear. Trimming removed 2 bases from V and 0 bases from J, with 8 bases in between. There are 16 residues in the CDR3. The germline V gene encodes CDR1 MGHDK and CDR2 SYGVNS. The CDR3 DNA sequence: TGTGCCAGCAGTGAAGGACGAGCCTCTGGGGCCAACGTCCTGACTTTC. Translating it yields CASSEGRASGANVLTF. The variable domain in full, completed from reference TRBV25-1 and TRBJ2-6, reads EADIYQTPRYLVIGTGKKITLECSQTMGHDKMYWYQQDPGMELHLIHYSYGVNSTEKGDLSSESTVSRIRTEHFPLTLESARPSHTSQYLCASSEGRASGANVLTFGAGSRLTVL.

This rearrangement joins TRBV2 to TRBJ2-7, with D perhaps being TRBD1 or TRBD2 (6 bases each). Trimming removed 2 bases at V and 6 bases at J, with 14 bases between. Per the germline V gene, CDR1 is SNHLY and CDR2 is FYNNEI. This CDR3 is built from 14 residues. Written as DNA, the CDR3 is TGTGCCAGCAGTGAAAGGGGGGACTGGTCCGAGCAGTACTTC. Translating gives CASSERGDWSEQYF.

The chain couples TRBV28 to TRBJ2-7; D call uncertain. The CDR3 has 16 residues. V was shortened by 5 bases and J by 5 bases, with 22 bases between the two germline ends. Germline CDR1 reads MDHEN; CDR2 reads SYDVKM. The chain's CDR3 is CASSPESGSGLDEQYF. In DNA, the CDR3 is TGTGCCAGCAGTCCTGAGTCCGGGTCCGGGTTGGACGAGCAGTACTTC.

This clonotype has a handful of counts. J is TRBJ2-3 and V is TRBV27; D ambiguous. Per germline, CDR1 MNHEY and CDR2 SMNVEV (reference sequence). V was pared by 8 bases and J by 3 bases, with 15 bases between. The CDR3 runs to 14 residues. The CDR3 DNA is TGTGCCAGCCGGGCCCACGGCCTGACAGATACGCAGTATTTT. This sequence encodes CASRAHGLTDTQYF.

The chain couples TRBV9 to TRBJ2-1; the match to TRBD1 covers 9 bases. The J call is doubtful: the DNA matches TRBJ2-7 better. The CDR3 is 15 residues long. Germline values: CDR1 SGDLS, CDR2 YYNGEE. The CDR3: CASSPQGASYNKQYF. The CDR3 bases are TGTGCCAGCAGCCCACAGGGGGCATCCTACAATAAGCAGTACTTC.